This TCR beta chain emerged from a study of graft-versus-host responses after intestinal transplantation. The V gene lost 2 bases and the J gene lost 3 bases, with 7 bases spanning the gap. The CDR3 extends over 14 amino acids. The germline gives CDR1 MRHNA, CDR2 SNTAGT. Study conclusions and caveats: Among recipient marrow samples, GvH clones were found; some appeared first in ileum or blood. Within the allografts of patients who had graft-donor T cell macrochimerism, graft-versus-host to host-versus-graft clonal ratios were high.

This clone has just a few counts. Its antigen is not identified. Data came from immunoSEQ multiplex PCR; TCRdb stores just in-frame clones and leaves some out. The sample lists some 11,000 clones, around four fifths occurring once. This TCR came from a human patient who received an intestinal transplant, so some T cells may come from the graft donor. Sample: PBMCs, taken approximately 120 days after transplant. The V gene is TRBV6-4, the J gene TRBJ2-2; D gene unclear. CDR3: CASSDGQDTGELFF. The CDR3 bases are TGTGCCAGCAGTGACGGGCAGGACACCGGGGAGCTGTTTTTT.